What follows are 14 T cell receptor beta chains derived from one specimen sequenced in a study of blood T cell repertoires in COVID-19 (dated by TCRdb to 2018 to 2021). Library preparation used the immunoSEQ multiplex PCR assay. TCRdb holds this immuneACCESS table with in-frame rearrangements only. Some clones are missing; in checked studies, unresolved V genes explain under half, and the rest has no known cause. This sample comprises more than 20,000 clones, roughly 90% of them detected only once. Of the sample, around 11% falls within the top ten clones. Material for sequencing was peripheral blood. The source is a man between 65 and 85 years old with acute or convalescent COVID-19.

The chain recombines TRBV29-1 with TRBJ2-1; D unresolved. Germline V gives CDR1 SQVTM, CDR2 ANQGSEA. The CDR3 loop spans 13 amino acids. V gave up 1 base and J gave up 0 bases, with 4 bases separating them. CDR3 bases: TGCAGCGTTGAAGCGAGCTCCTACAATGAGCAGTTCTTC. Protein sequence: CSVEASSYNEQFF.

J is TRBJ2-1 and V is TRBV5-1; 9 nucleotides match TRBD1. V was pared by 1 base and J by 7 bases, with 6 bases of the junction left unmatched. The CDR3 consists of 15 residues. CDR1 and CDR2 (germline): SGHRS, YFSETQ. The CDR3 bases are TGCGCCAGCAGCTTGTTGGGACAGGGTAATAATGAGCAGTTCTTC. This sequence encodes CASSLLGQGNNEQFF. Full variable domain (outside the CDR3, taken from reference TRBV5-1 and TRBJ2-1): KAGVTQTPRYLIKTRGQQVTLSCSPISGHRSVSWYQQTPGQGLQFLFEYFSETQRNKGNFPGRFSGRQFSNSRSEMNVSTLELGDSALYLCASSLLGQGNNEQFFGPGTRLTVL.

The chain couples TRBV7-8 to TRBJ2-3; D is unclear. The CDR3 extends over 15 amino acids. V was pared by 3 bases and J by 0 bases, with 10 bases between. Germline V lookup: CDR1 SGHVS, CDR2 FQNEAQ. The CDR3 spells CASSFSGYSTDTQYF. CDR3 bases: TGTGCCAGCAGCTTTTCAGGTTATAGCACAGATACGCAGTATTTT.

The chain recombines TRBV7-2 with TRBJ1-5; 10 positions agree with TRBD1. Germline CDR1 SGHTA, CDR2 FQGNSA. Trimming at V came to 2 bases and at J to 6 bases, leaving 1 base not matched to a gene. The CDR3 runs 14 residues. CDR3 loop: CASSLRQGAQPQHF. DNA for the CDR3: TGTGCCAGCAGCTTAAGACAGGGGGCTCAGCCCCAGCATTTT.

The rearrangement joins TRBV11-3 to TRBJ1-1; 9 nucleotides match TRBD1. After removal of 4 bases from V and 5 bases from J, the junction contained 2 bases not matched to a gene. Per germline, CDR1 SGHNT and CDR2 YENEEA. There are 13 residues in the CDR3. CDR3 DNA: TGTGCCAGCAGCTCGGGACAGGGTACTGAAGCTTTCTTT. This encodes CASSSGQGTEAFF. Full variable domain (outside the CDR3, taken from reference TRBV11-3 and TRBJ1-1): EAGVVQSPRYKIIEKKQPVAFWCNPISGHNTLYWYLQNLGQGPELLIRYENEEAVDDSQLPKDRFSAERLKGVDSTLKIQPAELGDSAVYLCASSSGQGTEAFFGQGTRLTVV.

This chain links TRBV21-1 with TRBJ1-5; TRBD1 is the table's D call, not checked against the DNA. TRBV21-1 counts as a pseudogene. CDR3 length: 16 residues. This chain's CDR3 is CASSKEAGQPNQPQHF. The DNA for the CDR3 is TGTGCCAGCAGCAAAGAGGCAGGGCAGCCCAATCAGCCCCAGCATTTT.

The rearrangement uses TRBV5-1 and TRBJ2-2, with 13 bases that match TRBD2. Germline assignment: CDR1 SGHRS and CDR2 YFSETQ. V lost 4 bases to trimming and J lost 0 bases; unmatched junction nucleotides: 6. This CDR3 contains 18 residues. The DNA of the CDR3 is TGCGCCAGCAGCCCCGGGACTAGCGGGGTGACGAACACCGGGGAGCTGTTTTTT. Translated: CASSPGTSGVTNTGELFF.

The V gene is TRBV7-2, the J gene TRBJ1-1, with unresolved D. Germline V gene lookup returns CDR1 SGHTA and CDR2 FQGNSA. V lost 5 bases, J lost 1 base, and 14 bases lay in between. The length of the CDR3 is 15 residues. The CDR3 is CASSPAGFSNTEAFF. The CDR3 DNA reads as TGTGCCAGCAGCCCCGCGGGCTTTTCGAACACTGAAGCTTTCTTT. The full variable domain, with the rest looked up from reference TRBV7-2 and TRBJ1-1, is GAGVSQSPSNKVTEKGKDVELRCDPISGHTALYWYRQSLGQGLEFLIYFQGNSAPDKSGLPSDRFSAERTGGSVSTLTIQRTQQEDSAVYLCASSPAGFSNTEAFFGQGTRLTVV.

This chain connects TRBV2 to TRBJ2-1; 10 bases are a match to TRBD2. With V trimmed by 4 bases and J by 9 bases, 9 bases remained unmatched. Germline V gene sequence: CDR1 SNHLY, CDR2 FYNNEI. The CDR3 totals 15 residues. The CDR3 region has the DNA TGTGCCAGCAGTGTGTCCCTAGCGGGGGTTAGTGAGCAGTTCTTC. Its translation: CASSVSLAGVSEQFF. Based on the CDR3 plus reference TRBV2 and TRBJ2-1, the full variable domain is EPEVTQTPSHQVTQMGQEVILRCVPISNHLYFYWYRQILGQKVEFLVSFYNNEISEKSEIFDDQFSVERPDGSNFTLKIRSTKLEDSAMYFCASSVSLAGVSEQFFGPGTRLTVL.

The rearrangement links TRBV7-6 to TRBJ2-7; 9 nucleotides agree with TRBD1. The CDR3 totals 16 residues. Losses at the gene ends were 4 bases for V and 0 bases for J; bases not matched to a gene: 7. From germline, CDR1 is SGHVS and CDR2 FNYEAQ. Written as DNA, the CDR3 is TGTGCCAGCAGCTCTACGCCGGACAGGGGCTCCTACGAGCAGTACTTC. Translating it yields CASSSTPDRGSYEQYF.

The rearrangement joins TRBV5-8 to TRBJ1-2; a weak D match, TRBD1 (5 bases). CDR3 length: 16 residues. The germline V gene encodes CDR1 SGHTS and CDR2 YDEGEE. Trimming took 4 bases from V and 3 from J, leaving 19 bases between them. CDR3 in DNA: TGTGCCAGCAGCGGCGGACCAGGGTACGGCGACTATGGCTACACCTTC. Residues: CASSGGPGYGDYGYTF. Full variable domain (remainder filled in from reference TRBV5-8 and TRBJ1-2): EAGVTQSPTHLIKTRGQQATLRCSPISGHTSVYWYQQALGLGLQFLLWYDEGEERNRGNFPPRFSGRQFPNYSSELNVNALELEDSALYLCASSGGPGYGDYGYTFGSGTRLTVV.

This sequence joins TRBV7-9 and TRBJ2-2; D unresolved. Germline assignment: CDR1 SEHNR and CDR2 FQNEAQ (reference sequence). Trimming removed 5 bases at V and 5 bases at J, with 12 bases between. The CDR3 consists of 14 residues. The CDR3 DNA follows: TGTGCCAGCAGCCCCGGTACTTGGACCGGGGAGCTGTTTTTT. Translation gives CASSPGTWTGELFF.

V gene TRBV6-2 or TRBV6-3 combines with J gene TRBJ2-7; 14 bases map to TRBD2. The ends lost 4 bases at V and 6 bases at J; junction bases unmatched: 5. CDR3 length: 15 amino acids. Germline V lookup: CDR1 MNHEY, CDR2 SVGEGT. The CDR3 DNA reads TGTGCCAGCAGTTGGGGACTAGCGGGAGCCGTCGAGCAGTACTTC. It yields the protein CASSWGLAGAVEQYF.

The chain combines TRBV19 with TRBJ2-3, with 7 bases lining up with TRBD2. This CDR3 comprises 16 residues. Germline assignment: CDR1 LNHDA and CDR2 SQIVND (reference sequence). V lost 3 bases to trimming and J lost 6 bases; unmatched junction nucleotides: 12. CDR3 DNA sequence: TGTGCCAGTAGTATCCCGTCAAGCGGGGAGGGGGATACGCAGTATTTT. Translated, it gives CASSIPSSGEGDTQYF.